This T cell receptor (beta chain) comes out of a study of blood T cells in healthy people across ages. A second PCR, run for roughly 7 to 11 cycles, used a sample-barcoded 5' primer plus a J-beta primer mix. TCRdb re-called the 5' RACE reads with MiXCR, one entry per CDR3 protein. The sample yields hundreds of thousands of distinct CDR3 sequences, about 56% seen once. Every sample gave at least 5.5 micrograms of total RNA when it was extracted. Germline-derived CDR1 and CDR2 are MNHEY and SMNVEV (reference sequence). The CDR3 is 16 amino acids. V shed 2 bases and J shed 3 bases, with 14 bases lying between them.

The sequenced sample was blood. V gene TRBV27 combines with J gene TRBJ1-5; no clear D. The TCR originated in a man aged 35-49 years in good health. The CDR3 reads CASSLRAGRINQPQHF. The CDR3 DNA reads as TGTGCCAGCAGTTTACGGGCAGGCCGGATCAATCAGCCCCAGCATTTT.